This T cell receptor (beta chain) appears in the sequencing data of a study of blood T cell repertoires in COVID-19. Methods used by the authors: Amplification of reference gene primers provided the estimated nucleated cell counts. Repertoires were generated with immunoSEQ multiplex PCR, while TCRdb's copy carries only in-frame clones and drops some. That table supplies the V and J calls and clone size; D and trimming were determined from the DNA. The table includes about 100,000 clones, less than 85% detected once. V was pared by 4 bases and J by 2 bases, with 7 bases of the junction left unmatched. Germline V gives CDR1 SGHRS, CDR2 YFSETQ. The CDR3 has 16 amino acids.

Sequencing was performed on peripheral blood. This sequence originates from a woman aged 65 to 85 with active or convalescent COVID-19. The chain carries TRBV5-1 and TRBJ2-2; 8 bases are shared with TRBD2. The CDR3 sequence: CASSHGGGPNTGELFF. As DNA, the CDR3 is TGCGCCAGCAGCCACGGGGGGGGACCCAACACCGGGGAGCTGTTTTTT.